The 17 T cell receptor beta chains below were found in one sample sequenced in a study of T cell responses to AZD1222 COVID-19 vaccine. Clones were read by immunoSEQ multiplex PCR, and TCRdb kept only the in-frame ones, dropping some. The table includes 140,000 to 150,000 clones, more than 80% detected once. This sample comprised peripheral blood, obtained on day 0 of AZD1222 vaccination. The receptors derive from an adult in good health.

Here the CDR3 reads CASRRQVNTEAFF. The CDR3 DNA follows: TGTGCCAGCAGGCGACAGGTGAACACTGAAGCTTTCTTT. This chain joins TRBV5-8 and TRBJ1-1; perhaps TRBD1 as D (6 bases). The germline CDR1 and CDR2 sequences are SGHTS and YDEGEE. This CDR3 is built from 13 residues. V was shortened by 5 bases and J by 0 bases, with 8 bases between the two germline ends.

The gene calls are TRBV5-4 and TRBJ2-2, with D possibly matching TRBD1 (6 bases). Germline lookup yields CDR1 SGHNT and CDR2 YYREEE (reference sequence). There are 14 residues in the CDR3. V lost 3 bases to trimming and J lost 4 bases, with 10 bases between them. CDR3 residues: CASSSGQTTGELFF. DNA of the CDR3: TGTGCCAGCAGCTCTGGACAGACCACCGGGGAGCTGTTTTTT.

The chain uses TRBV21-1 and TRBJ1-1; TRBD1 is the table's D call and was not checked against the DNA. TRBV21-1 is designated a pseudogene. The CDR3 length is 16 residues. The CDR3: CASSNPQGARYTEAFF. For the CDR3, the DNA is TGTGCCAGCAGCAATCCCCAGGGGGCCCGTTACACTGAAGCTTTCTTT.

V and J are TRBV6-5 and TRBJ1-4; D may be TRBD1 (6 bases). The CDR3 loop spans 14 amino acids. From germline, CDR1 is MNHEY and CDR2 SVGAGI. With 6 bases removed from V and 6 bases from J, the gap between germline ends came to 14 bases. CDR3 sequence reads: CASRRAGVDEKLFF. The CDR3, as DNA: TGTGCCAGCAGAAGGGCAGGGGTAGATGAAAAACTGTTTTTT.

The chain couples TRBV11-2 to TRBJ1-1; TRBD1 might be the D (5 bases). Germline CDR1 SGHAT, CDR2 FQNNGV. CDR3 length: 15 amino acids. Trimming took off 3 bases at V and 3 bases at J, with 14 bases between the two ends. This CDR3 reads CASSFYGARDTEAFF. In nucleotides, the CDR3 is TGTGCCAGCAGCTTTTACGGGGCTAGAGACACTGAAGCTTTCTTT.

V gene TRBV30 combines with J gene TRBJ1-5, with D maybe TRBD1 (5 bases). Germline V gene sequence: CDR1 GTSNPN, CDR2 SVGIG (reference sequence). This CDR3 comprises 13 residues. The V end was cut by 4 bases, the J end by 3 bases, with 10 bases between. This CDR3 reads CAWTPGPNQPQHF. CDR3 DNA: TGTGCCTGGACACCGGGACCCAATCAGCCCCAGCATTTT.

V and J are TRBV27 and TRBJ2-7; TRBD2 matches 12 bases. With 3 bases clipped from V and 4 bases from J, the junction kept 7 bases outside the gene matches. This CDR3 region has 16 residues. Germline V gives CDR1 MNHEY, CDR2 SMNVEV (reference sequence). CDR3 protein: CASSLLAGGKVYEQYF. The CDR3, as DNA: TGTGCCAGCAGTTTGCTAGCGGGAGGGAAGGTTTACGAGCAGTACTTC.

The chain joins TRBV14 to TRBJ1-3; TRBD1 matches at 7 bases. The CDR3 is 16 amino acids. Trimming at V came to 6 bases and at J to 0 bases, leaving 8 bases not matched to a gene. Germline V CDR1 and CDR2: SGHDN, FVKESK. CDR3 in DNA: TGTGCCAGCAGTCGCAGACAGGGTGGCTCTGGAAACACCATATATTTT. Encoded protein: CASSRRQGGSGNTIYF.

This clone was picked up one time. This chain connects TRBV6-1 to TRBJ2-2; TRBD2 matches at 8 bases. CDR1 is MNHNS, CDR2 SASEGT, per germline. Trimming at V came to 1 base and at J to 2 bases, leaving 6 bases not matched to a gene. This CDR3 has 17 amino acids. The DNA for the CDR3 is TGTGCCAGCAGTGAAGACTGGACTAGCCGAAACACCGGGGAGCTGTTTTTT. It specifies CASSEDWTSRNTGELFF.

The genes are TRBV19 and TRBJ1-2, with D perhaps matching TRBD1 (5 bases). The CDR3 has 13 amino acids. The V end was cut by 5 bases, the J end by 8 bases, with 15 bases between. CDR1 is LNHDA, CDR2 SQIVND, per germline (reference sequence). Here the CDR3 DNA reads TGTGCCAGTAGTGGGATCGGGGCGGAAGGCTACACCTTC. This sequence encodes CASSGIGAEGYTF.

The genes are TRBV18 and TRBJ1-4; D is unclear. This CDR3 has 16 residues. The ends were cut back, 2 bases at V and 5 bases at J, with 15 bases in the middle. The V gene's germline CDR1 is KGHSH and CDR2 LQKENI. In DNA form, the CDR3 reads TGTGCCAGCTCACCAGCCTGGGCGGGCGAGAATGAAAAACTGTTTTTT. This sequence encodes CASSPAWAGENEKLFF.

The chain is built from TRBV5-5 and TRBJ1-6, with D unclear. Germline CDR1 reads SGHKS; CDR2 reads YYEKEE (reference sequence). Trimming removed 0 bases at V and 6 bases at J, with 13 bases between. The CDR3 extends over 16 amino acids. The CDR3 spells CASSLAWDGSNSPLHF. Here the CDR3 DNA reads TGTGCCAGCAGCTTGGCCTGGGATGGGAGTAATTCACCCCTCCACTTT.

The rearrangement links TRBV7-2 to TRBJ1-4; 7 bases agree with TRBD1. CDR3 size: 15 residues. V shed 5 bases and J 8 bases; nucleotides not matched to a gene: 11. CDR1 and CDR2 from the germline V gene are SGHTA and FQGNSA. The CDR3 sequence: CASSPQTGTSEKLFF. DNA of the CDR3: TGTGCCAGCAGCCCCCAGACAGGGACGAGCGAAAAACTGTTTTTT.

V gene TRBV5-6 combines with J gene TRBJ2-5; D is ambiguous. V lost 5 bases to trimming and J lost 0 bases, with 11 bases between them. This CDR3 region has 14 residues. Germline loops: CDR1 SGHDT, CDR2 YYEEEE. The CDR3, as DNA: TGTGCCAGCAGGCCTACTCAGAACCAAGAGACCCAGTACTTC. It yields the protein CASRPTQNQETQYF.

In this sample, this clone turned up once. This CDR3 is CASSTVLQAFF. CDR3 nucleotide sequence: TGTGCCAGTAGTACGGTATTACAAGCTTTCTTT. This chain uses TRBV19 with TRBJ1-1; D not resolved. Per the germline V gene, CDR1 is LNHDA and CDR2 is SQIVND (reference sequence). Trimming cost V 4 bases and J 9 bases, with 9 bases left between them. CDR3 length: 11 residues.

J is TRBJ2-7 and V is TRBV6-1; 7 bases fit TRBD1. Looked up from germline, CDR1 is MNHNS and CDR2 is SASEGT. The CDR3 consists of 15 residues. The V gene end was trimmed by 3 bases and the J gene end by 1 base; junction bases not matched to a gene: 6. CDR3 nucleotides: TGTGCCAGCAGTGACCTACGGGACAGTTCCTACGAGCAGTACTTC. Amino acids: CASSDLRDSSYEQYF.

Only a few counts were recorded for this clone. V and J are TRBV7-9 and TRBJ1-4; 10 bases fit TRBD1. The V gene's germline CDR1 is SEHNR and CDR2 FQNEAQ (reference sequence). This CDR3 is built from 14 residues. V shed 4 bases, J shed 8 bases, and the junction held 4 bases outside the gene matches. The DNA for the CDR3 is TGTGCCAGCAGCTCGGACAGGGGGGGAGAAAAACTGTTTTTT. It is translated as CASSSDRGGEKLFF.